These T cell receptor beta chains were read from a single sample in a study of T cell repertoires in cytomegalovirus infection. TCRdb itself ran the reads through MiXCR, one entry per CDR3 protein. The sample includes a few hundred thousand distinct CDR3 sequences, approximately 22% seen only once; the top ten take over 15%. The specimen was CD8+ T cells from PBMCs. The source is a human donor in good health (CMV status not recorded). Some clones in this sample may be carry-over from other donors' samples. Both conserved end residues are part of each CDR3. The order of the fields is V gene, D gene, J gene, clone size, CDR3 protein, CDR3 DNA. D genes are given only for firm matches. Where a row states a size, it is once, few, many or the class of an expanded clone; other rows omit it.

v_call: TRBV6-5
d_call: .
j_call: TRBJ2-1
clone_size: .
cdr3_aa: CASSYSWGTEQFF
cdr3_nt: TGTGCCAGCAGTTACTCGTGGGGGACTGAGCAGTTCTTC

v_call: TRBV15
d_call: TRBD1
j_call: TRBJ1-2
clone_size: few
cdr3_aa: CATSAGTGGVPNYGYTF
cdr3_nt: TGTGCCACCAGCGCCGGGACAGGGGGCGTCCCTAACTATGGCTACACCTTC

v_call: TRBV7-9
d_call: .
j_call: TRBJ1-1
clone_size: .
cdr3_aa: CASSPRTERNTEAFF
cdr3_nt: TGTGCCAGCAGCCCACGGACAGAAAGGAACACTGAAGCTTTCTTT

v_call: TRBV28
d_call: .
j_call: TRBJ1-2
clone_size: many
cdr3_aa: CASSSVLFGYGYTF
cdr3_nt: TGTGCCAGCAGTTCCGTGCTCTTTGGCTATGGCTACACCTTC

v_call: TRBV7-9
d_call: .
j_call: TRBJ2-1
clone_size: few
cdr3_aa: CASSSSGLASFYEQFF
cdr3_nt: TGTGCCAGCAGCTCTTCCGGGCTAGCTTCGTTCTATGAGCAGTTCTTC

v_call: TRBV4-2
d_call: .
j_call: TRBJ2-5
clone_size: .
cdr3_aa: CASSQVAGETQYF
cdr3_nt: TGTGCCAGCAGCCAAGTGGCAGGAGAGACCCAGTACTTC

v_call: TRBV7-2
d_call: .
j_call: TRBJ2-7
clone_size: many
cdr3_aa: CASSSGNRDSSYEQYF
cdr3_nt: TGTGCCAGCAGCTCCGGGAACAGGGATAGCTCCTACGAGCAGTACTTC

v_call: TRBV6-2/TRBV6-3
d_call: .
j_call: TRBJ2-1
clone_size: many
cdr3_aa: CASSLATDEQFF
cdr3_nt: TGTGCCAGCAGTTTAGCAACCGATGAGCAGTTCTTC

v_call: TRBV6-5
d_call: .
j_call: TRBJ2-1
clone_size: once
cdr3_aa: CASSYLAGPYNEQFF
cdr3_nt: TGTGCCAGCAGTTACCTGGCAGGACCCTACAATGAGCAGTTCTTC

v_call: TRBV7-6
d_call: TRBD1
j_call: TRBJ2-1
clone_size: .
cdr3_aa: CASRAGTGGFNEQFF
cdr3_nt: TGTGCCAGCAGGGCCGGGACAGGGGGTTTTAATGAGCAGTTCTTC

v_call: TRBV7-2
d_call: TRBD1
j_call: TRBJ1-2
clone_size: many
cdr3_aa: CASSPFDREGGGYTF
cdr3_nt: TGTGCCAGCAGCCCATTCGACAGGGAGGGAGGTGGCTACACCTTC

v_call: TRBV5-4
d_call: TRBD2
j_call: TRBJ2-6
clone_size: few
cdr3_aa: CASSLPGLAGPGGANVLTF
cdr3_nt: TGTGCCAGCAGCCTGCCCGGACTAGCGGGCCCTGGTGGGGCCAACGTCCTGACTTTC

v_call: TRBV20-1
d_call: .
j_call: TRBJ1-5
clone_size: .
cdr3_aa: CSVFPPGPSNQPQHF
cdr3_nt: TGCAGTGTTTTTCCACCGGGCCCAAGCAATCAGCCCCAGCATTTT

v_call: TRBV6-2/TRBV6-3
d_call: .
j_call: TRBJ1-1
clone_size: few
cdr3_aa: CASNQGRGMNTEAFF
cdr3_nt: TGTGCCAGCAATCAAGGGAGGGGAATGAACACTGAAGCTTTCTTT

v_call: TRBV12-3/TRBV12-4
d_call: .
j_call: TRBJ1-1
clone_size: .
cdr3_aa: CASSLGVGGGAFF
cdr3_nt: TGTGCCAGCAGTTTGGGGGTTGGGGGGGGGGCTTTCTTT

v_call: TRBV7-9
d_call: .
j_call: TRBJ1-1
clone_size: many
cdr3_aa: CASSPLDLMNTEAFF
cdr3_nt: TGTGCCAGCAGCCCCTTGGACCTCATGAACACTGAAGCTTTCTTT

v_call: TRBV4-1
d_call: .
j_call: TRBJ2-7
clone_size: .
cdr3_aa: CASSQEWETLQYF
cdr3_nt: TGCGCCAGCAGCCAAGAGTGGGAGACATTGCAGTACTTC

v_call: TRBV28
d_call: .
j_call: TRBJ1-5
clone_size: .
cdr3_aa: CASSFPGYNQPQHF
cdr3_nt: TGTGCCAGCAGTTTCCCAGGGTACAATCAGCCCCAGCATTTT

v_call: TRBV19
d_call: .
j_call: TRBJ1-1
clone_size: .
cdr3_aa: CASNLGATEAFF
cdr3_nt: TGTGCCAGTAACCTAGGTGCGACTGAAGCTTTCTTT

v_call: TRBV6-5
d_call: .
j_call: TRBJ2-1
clone_size: few
cdr3_aa: CASSYSRYNEQFF
cdr3_nt: TGTGCCAGCAGTTACTCGAGGTACAATGAGCAGTTCTTC

v_call: TRBV5-6
d_call: .
j_call: TRBJ2-2
clone_size: many
cdr3_aa: CASSFRDSGELFF
cdr3_nt: TGTGCCAGCAGCTTTCGAGACTCCGGGGAGCTGTTTTTT

v_call: TRBV7-9
d_call: TRBD1
j_call: TRBJ1-6
clone_size: .
cdr3_aa: CASSSGTGSSYNSPLHF
cdr3_nt: TGTGCCAGCAGCTCCGGGACAGGGAGCTCCTATAATTCACCCCTCCACTTT

v_call: TRBV29-1
d_call: TRBD1
j_call: TRBJ2-1
clone_size: few
cdr3_aa: CSVEGRGLINEQFF
cdr3_nt: TGCAGCGTTGAAGGCAGGGGGCTAATTAATGAGCAGTTCTTC

v_call: TRBV20-1
d_call: TRBD2
j_call: TRBJ2-7
clone_size: .
cdr3_aa: CSARDLAGGGEQYF
cdr3_nt: TGCAGTGCTAGAGATCTTGCGGGGGGGGGCGAGCAGTACTTC

v_call: TRBV24-1
d_call: TRBD2
j_call: TRBJ2-1
clone_size: .
cdr3_aa: CATAEGAGCYNEQFF
cdr3_nt: TGTGCCACCGCAGAAGGAGCGGGGTGCTACAATGAGCAGTTCTTC

v_call: TRBV12-3/TRBV12-4
d_call: TRBD2
j_call: TRBJ2-7
clone_size: .
cdr3_aa: CASSFLAGESLGDEQYF
cdr3_nt: TGTGCCAGCAGTTTCCTAGCGGGGGAATCCCTTGGGGACGAGCAGTACTTC

v_call: TRBV28
d_call: .
j_call: TRBJ1-1
clone_size: many
cdr3_aa: CASSFRPNTEAFF
cdr3_nt: TGTGCCAGCAGTTTCCGGCCCAACACTGAAGCTTTCTTT

v_call: TRBV11-2
d_call: TRBD1
j_call: TRBJ1-1
clone_size: many
cdr3_aa: CASSLGQFEAFF
cdr3_nt: TGTGCCAGCAGTTTGGGACAGTTTGAAGCTTTCTTT

v_call: TRBV7-9
d_call: .
j_call: TRBJ1-1
clone_size: few
cdr3_aa: CASTPLGTEAFF
cdr3_nt: TGTGCCAGCACCCCACTTGGGACTGAAGCTTTCTTT

v_call: TRBV9
d_call: .
j_call: TRBJ1-1
clone_size: .
cdr3_aa: CASSVGQLDTEAFF
cdr3_nt: TGTGCCAGCAGCGTAGGCCAGCTGGACACTGAAGCTTTCTTT

v_call: TRBV2
d_call: .
j_call: TRBJ2-6
clone_size: .
cdr3_aa: CASGSSLSGANVLTF
cdr3_nt: TGTGCCAGCGGGAGCTCCCTCTCTGGGGCCAACGTCCTGACTTTC

v_call: TRBV29-1
d_call: .
j_call: TRBJ2-3
clone_size: .
cdr3_aa: CSLAVAGTQYF
cdr3_nt: TGCAGCTTAGCAGTCGCTGGTACGCAGTATTTT

v_call: TRBV12-3/TRBV12-4
d_call: TRBD2
j_call: TRBJ2-1
clone_size: few
cdr3_aa: CASSSGSPGGGEQFF
cdr3_nt: TGTGCCAGCAGTTCGGGGAGCCCGGGCGGGGGTGAGCAGTTCTTC

v_call: TRBV7-6
d_call: .
j_call: TRBJ2-2
clone_size: many
cdr3_aa: CASSLHTGELFF
cdr3_nt: TGTGCCAGCAGCTTACACACCGGGGAGCTGTTTTTT

v_call: TRBV27
d_call: TRBD1
j_call: TRBJ1-1
clone_size: .
cdr3_aa: CASSSPRDRGWLAEAFF
cdr3_nt: TGTGCCAGCAGTTCACCTCGGGACAGGGGGTGGTTGGCTGAAGCTTTCTTT

v_call: TRBV28
d_call: .
j_call: TRBJ2-2
clone_size: many
cdr3_aa: CASSLDDSTNTGELFF
cdr3_nt: TGTGCCAGCAGTTTGGATGACAGCACGAACACCGGGGAGCTGTTTTTT

v_call: TRBV9
d_call: .
j_call: TRBJ1-2
clone_size: .
cdr3_aa: CASSGRNYGYTF
cdr3_nt: TGTGCCAGCAGCGGGCGGAACTATGGCTACACCTTC

v_call: TRBV7-7
d_call: TRBD2
j_call: TRBJ2-3
clone_size: few
cdr3_aa: CASSSGGPPDTQYF
cdr3_nt: TGTGCCAGCAGCTCGGGGGGGCCCCCAGATACGCAGTATTTT

v_call: TRBV7-9
d_call: .
j_call: TRBJ2-1
clone_size: .
cdr3_aa: CASSAQGWNEQFF
cdr3_nt: TGTGCCAGCAGCGCTCAAGGGTGGAATGAGCAGTTCTTC

v_call: TRBV29-1
d_call: TRBD1
j_call: TRBJ2-7
clone_size: .
cdr3_aa: CSATTGLNHEQYF
cdr3_nt: TGCAGCGCCACGACAGGGCTTAACCACGAGCAGTACTTC

v_call: TRBV28
d_call: TRBD1
j_call: TRBJ1-1
clone_size: .
cdr3_aa: CASSFWAGGNTEAFF
cdr3_nt: TGTGCCAGCAGTTTCTGGGCAGGGGGCAACACTGAAGCTTTCTTT

v_call: TRBV7-9
d_call: .
j_call: TRBJ1-1
clone_size: .
cdr3_aa: CASSLSGHEAFF
cdr3_nt: TGTGCCAGCAGCTTGAGCGGCCATGAAGCTTTCTTT

v_call: TRBV19
d_call: TRBD2
j_call: TRBJ2-1
clone_size: once
cdr3_aa: CASSTIAGGYNEQFF
cdr3_nt: TGTGCCAGTAGTACAATAGCGGGGGGATACAATGAGCAGTTCTTC

v_call: TRBV7-2
d_call: TRBD1
j_call: TRBJ2-1
clone_size: many
cdr3_aa: CASSFRDSLYNEQFF
cdr3_nt: TGTGCCAGCAGCTTCCGGGACAGCCTATACAATGAGCAGTTCTTC

v_call: TRBV27
d_call: TRBD1
j_call: TRBJ1-1
clone_size: few
cdr3_aa: CASSLSLQGLEAFF
cdr3_nt: TGTGCCAGCAGTTTGTCACTACAGGGGCTTGAAGCTTTCTTT

v_call: TRBV7-9
d_call: .
j_call: TRBJ2-7
clone_size: .
cdr3_aa: CASSPPAAGNEQYF
cdr3_nt: TGTGCCAGCAGCCCTCCCGCGGCTGGGAACGAGCAGTACTTC

v_call: TRBV7-8
d_call: .
j_call: TRBJ2-3
clone_size: many
cdr3_aa: CASSLEPNPVDTQYF
cdr3_nt: TGTGCCAGCAGCTTAGAGCCAAACCCTGTAGATACGCAGTATTTT

v_call: TRBV6-2/TRBV6-3
d_call: .
j_call: TRBJ2-7
clone_size: many
cdr3_aa: CASSSVGATYEQYF
cdr3_nt: TGTGCCAGCAGTTCGGTAGGGGCAACCTACGAGCAGTACTTC

v_call: TRBV12-3/TRBV12-4
d_call: .
j_call: TRBJ1-6
clone_size: many
cdr3_aa: CASSLYNSPLHF
cdr3_nt: TGTGCCAGCAGTTTATACAATTCACCCCTCCACTTT

v_call: TRBV6-1
d_call: .
j_call: TRBJ1-2
clone_size: few
cdr3_aa: CASSENQGETF
cdr3_nt: TGTGCCAGCAGTGAAAACCAAGGAGAAACCTTC

v_call: TRBV13
d_call: .
j_call: TRBJ2-3
clone_size: few
cdr3_aa: CASSSSGPPDTQYF
cdr3_nt: TGTGCCAGCAGCTCGAGCGGCCCCCCAGATACGCAGTATTTT

v_call: TRBV6-5
d_call: .
j_call: TRBJ1-2
clone_size: many
cdr3_aa: CASSYGTDSYGYTF
cdr3_nt: TGTGCCAGCAGTTACGGGACGGATTCCTATGGCTACACCTTC

v_call: TRBV19
d_call: .
j_call: TRBJ2-1
clone_size: few
cdr3_aa: CASSFMGAYNEQFF
cdr3_nt: TGTGCCAGTTCGTTTATGGGGGCCTACAATGAGCAGTTCTTC

v_call: TRBV7-9
d_call: .
j_call: TRBJ1-2
clone_size: few
cdr3_aa: CASSLSGIGYTF
cdr3_nt: TGTGCCAGCAGCTTGTCTGGGATCGGCTACACCTTC

v_call: TRBV12-3/TRBV12-4
d_call: .
j_call: TRBJ2-5
clone_size: many
cdr3_aa: CASSLTDQETQYF
cdr3_nt: TGTGCCAGCAGTTTAACGGATCAAGAGACCCAGTACTTC

v_call: TRBV7-4
d_call: .
j_call: TRBJ2-5
clone_size: few
cdr3_aa: CATGEYQETQYF
cdr3_nt: TGTGCTACCGGGGAGTACCAAGAGACCCAGTACTTC